A selection of T cell receptor beta chains follows, all from one sample in a study of blood T cell repertoires in COVID-19. The method was immunoSEQ multiplex PCR; TCRdb's version includes in-frame clones alone and lacks a portion of them. The sample includes 350,000 to 450,000 clones, 85% to 90% of them seen just once. The sequencing input was PBMCs or T cells enriched from blood (not recorded which). Receptors were obtained from a woman aged 25 to 39 who had recovered from COVID-19. The CDR3 runs from the conserved cysteine through the conserved F or W.

J	V	CDR3
TRBJ1-2	TRBV5-4	CASSPPWQNYGYTF
TRBJ2-1	TRBV5-1	CASSFGTEYNEQFF
TRBJ1-4	TRBV4-2	CASSPRQATNEKLFF
TRBJ1-5	TRBV19	CASNKPGTASNQPQHF
TRBJ2-7	TRBV29-1	CSATGAYEQYF
TRBJ1-6	TRBV11-2	CASSSFPQVGGKYNSPLHF
TRBJ1-2	TRBV6-1	CASSERTAYGYTF
TRBJ2-7	TRBV19	CASSIGGRALDEQYF
TRBJ1-6	TRBV5-1	CASSFTQGIHNSPLHF
TRBJ2-7	TRBV9	CASSVVDSPYEQYF
TRBJ1-2	TRBV6-2/TRBV6-3	CASSSGTTYGYTF
TRBJ1-1	TRBV28	CASSFNGNTEAFF
TRBJ2-7	TRBV5-1	CASSSEDSYEQYF
TRBJ2-1	TRBV11-2	CASSPSAGREGEQFF
TRBJ2-3	TRBV5-8	CASSFGVGTDTQYF
TRBJ1-6	TRBV10-3	CAISESAGRNSPLHF
TRBJ1-5	TRBV27	CASSLSMTGGRKNQPQHF
TRBJ1-2	TRBV19	CASSWTGGYGYTF
TRBJ2-7	TRBV7-9	CASSLARLAYEQYF
TRBJ1-1	TRBV9	CASSVVGSLNTEAFF
TRBJ2-7	TRBV12-3/TRBV12-4	CASMDSDAHEQYF
TRBJ1-1	TRBV6-5	CASSGGQVSEAFF
TRBJ2-7	TRBV28	CASRGGDRGHEQYF